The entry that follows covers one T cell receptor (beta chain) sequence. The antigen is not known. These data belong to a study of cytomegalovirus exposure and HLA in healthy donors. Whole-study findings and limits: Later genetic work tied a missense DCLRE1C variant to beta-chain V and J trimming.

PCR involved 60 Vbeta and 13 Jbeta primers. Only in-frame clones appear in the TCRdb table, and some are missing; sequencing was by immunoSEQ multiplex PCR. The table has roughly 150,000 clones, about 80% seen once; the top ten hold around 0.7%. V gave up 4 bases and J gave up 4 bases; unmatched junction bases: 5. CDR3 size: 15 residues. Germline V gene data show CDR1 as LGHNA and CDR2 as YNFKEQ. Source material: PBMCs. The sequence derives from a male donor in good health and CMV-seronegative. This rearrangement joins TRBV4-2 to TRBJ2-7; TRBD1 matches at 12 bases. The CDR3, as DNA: TGTGCCAGCAGCCCGGGACAGGGGGCCCCTTACGAGCAGTACTTC. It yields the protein CASSPGQGAPYEQYF.